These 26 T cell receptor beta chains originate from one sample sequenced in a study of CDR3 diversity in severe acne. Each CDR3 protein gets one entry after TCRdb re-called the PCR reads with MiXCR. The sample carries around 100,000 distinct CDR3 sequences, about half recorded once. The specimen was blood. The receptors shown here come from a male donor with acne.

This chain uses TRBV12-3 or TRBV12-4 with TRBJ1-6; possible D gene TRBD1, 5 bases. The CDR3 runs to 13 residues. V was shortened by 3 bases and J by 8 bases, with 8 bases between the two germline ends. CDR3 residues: CASSFVGDSPLHF. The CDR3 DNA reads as TGTGCCAGCAGTTTCGTAGGGGATTCACCCCTCCACTTT.

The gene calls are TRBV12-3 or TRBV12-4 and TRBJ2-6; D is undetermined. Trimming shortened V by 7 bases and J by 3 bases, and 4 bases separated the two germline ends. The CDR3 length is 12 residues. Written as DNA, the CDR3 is TGTGCCAGCATCCATGGGGCCAACGTCCTGACTTTC. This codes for CASIHGANVLTF.

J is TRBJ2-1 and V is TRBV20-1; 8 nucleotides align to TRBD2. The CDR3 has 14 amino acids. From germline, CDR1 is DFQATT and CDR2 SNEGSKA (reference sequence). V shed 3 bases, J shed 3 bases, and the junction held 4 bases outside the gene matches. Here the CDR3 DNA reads TGCAGTGCTAGTCGCGGGAGGATCTACAATGAGCAGTTCTTC. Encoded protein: CSASRGRIYNEQFF.

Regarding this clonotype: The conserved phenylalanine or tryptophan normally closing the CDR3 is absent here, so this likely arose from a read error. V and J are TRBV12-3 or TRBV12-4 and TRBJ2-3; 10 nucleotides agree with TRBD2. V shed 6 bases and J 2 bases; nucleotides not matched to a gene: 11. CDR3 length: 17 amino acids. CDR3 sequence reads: CASSGEVLAGATDTQYL. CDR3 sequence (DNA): TGTGCCAGCAGCGGGGAGGTTCTAGCGGGAGCCACAGATACGCAGTATCTT.

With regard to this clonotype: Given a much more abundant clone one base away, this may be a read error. The CDR3 sequence: CASSTSASGLYV. The CDR3 coding sequence is TGTGCCAGCAGCACCTCGGCTAGCGGTCTGTACGTC. The chain links TRBV7-9 to TRBJ2-7; 7 bases agree with TRBD2. V lost 5 bases and J lost 12; bases outside the gene matches: 10. This CDR3 region has 12 residues. The germline V gene has CDR1 SEHNR and CDR2 FQNEAQ (reference sequence).

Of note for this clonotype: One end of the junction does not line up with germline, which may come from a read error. In nucleotides, the CDR3 is TGTGCCAGCAACCAAGGTCACACACAAGAGACCCAGTACTTC. Translating gives CASNQGHTQETQYF. The chain employs TRBV3-1 and TRBJ2-5; D unclear. This CDR3 is 14 amino acids long. CDR1 and CDR2 from the germline V gene are LGHDT and YNNKEL (reference sequence).

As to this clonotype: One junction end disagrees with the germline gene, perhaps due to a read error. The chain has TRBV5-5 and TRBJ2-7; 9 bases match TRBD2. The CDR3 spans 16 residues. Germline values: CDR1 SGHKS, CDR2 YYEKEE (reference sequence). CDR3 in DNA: TGCGCCAGCAGCCAAGTCGGTAGCGGGAGCTCCTACGAGCAGTACTTC. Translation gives CASSQVGSGSSYEQYF.

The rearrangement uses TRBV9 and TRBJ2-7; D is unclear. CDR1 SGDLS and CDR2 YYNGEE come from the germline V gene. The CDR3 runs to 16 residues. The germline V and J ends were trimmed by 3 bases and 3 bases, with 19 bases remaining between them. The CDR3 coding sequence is TGTGCCAGCAGCGCAGCCACCCAGGTCCCCCACTACGAGCAGTACTTC. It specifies CASSAATQVPHYEQYF.

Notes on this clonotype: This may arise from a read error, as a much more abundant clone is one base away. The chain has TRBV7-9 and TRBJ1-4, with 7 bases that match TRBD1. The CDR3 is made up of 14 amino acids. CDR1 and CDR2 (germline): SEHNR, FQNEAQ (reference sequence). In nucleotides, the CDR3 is TGTGCCGGCAGCTTAGCAGGGGGAGAAGAAAAACTGTTTTTT. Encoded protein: CAGSLAGGEEKLFF.

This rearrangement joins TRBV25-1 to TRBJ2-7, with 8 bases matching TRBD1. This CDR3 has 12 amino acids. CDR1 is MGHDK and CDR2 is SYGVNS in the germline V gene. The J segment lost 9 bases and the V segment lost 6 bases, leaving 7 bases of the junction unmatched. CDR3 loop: CASRATGEWQYF. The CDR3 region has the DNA TGTGCCAGCAGGGCGACAGGGGAATGGCAGTACTTC.

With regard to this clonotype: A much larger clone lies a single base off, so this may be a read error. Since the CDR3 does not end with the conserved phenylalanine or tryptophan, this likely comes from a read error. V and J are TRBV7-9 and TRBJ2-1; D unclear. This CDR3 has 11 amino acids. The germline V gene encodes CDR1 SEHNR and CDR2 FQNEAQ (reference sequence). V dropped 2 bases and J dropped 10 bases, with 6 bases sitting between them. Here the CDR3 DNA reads TGTGCCAGCAGCTTAAAGGCAGAGCAGTTCTCC. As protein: CASSLKAEQFS.

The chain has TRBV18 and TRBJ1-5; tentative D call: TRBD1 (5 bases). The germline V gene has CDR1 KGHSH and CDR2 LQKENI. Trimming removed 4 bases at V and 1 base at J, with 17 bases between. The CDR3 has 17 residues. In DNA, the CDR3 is TGTGCCAGCTCACGGGGGGAGCGTATTAGAAGCAATCAGCCCCAGCATTTT. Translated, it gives CASSRGERIRSNQPQHF.

This CDR3 is CASSDDTSPNYGYTF. DNA of the CDR3: TGTGCCAGCAGCGATGACACCAGTCCAAACTATGGCTACACCTTC. The chain uses TRBV5-6 and TRBJ1-2; no reliable D call. Trimming removed 4 bases at V and 2 bases at J, with 15 bases between. This CDR3 contains 15 residues. The germline gives CDR1 SGHDT, CDR2 YYEEEE.

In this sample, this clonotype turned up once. The CDR3, as DNA: TGTGCCACCGGTGCAGTACTAGGAGAAAAACTGTTTTTT. It yields the protein CATGAVLGEKLFF. The chain employs TRBV24-1 and TRBJ1-4; D is undetermined. CDR3 length equals 13 residues. Trimming left V 9 bases short and J 8 bases short, with 15 bases between. Germline loops: CDR1 KGHDR, CDR2 SFDVKD.

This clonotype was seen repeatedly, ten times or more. The CDR3 DNA reads TGTGCCAGCAGCTTGGGTAGCGGGAGGAAAAACGAGCAGTACTTC. Its translation: CASSLGSGRKNEQYF. The chain is built from TRBV5-6 and TRBJ2-7, with TRBD2 matching 10 bases. The CDR3 runs to 15 residues. After removal of 0 bases from V and 5 bases from J, the junction contained 5 bases not matched to a gene. Germline CDR1 and CDR2: SGHDT and YYEEEE.

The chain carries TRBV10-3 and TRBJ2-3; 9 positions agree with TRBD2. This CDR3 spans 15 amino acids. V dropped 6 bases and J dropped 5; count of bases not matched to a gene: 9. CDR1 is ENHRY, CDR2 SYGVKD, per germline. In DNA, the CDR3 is TGTGCCATCAGGGGTAGCGGGAGCGGGAGAGATACGCAGTATTTT. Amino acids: CAIRGSGSGRDTQYF.

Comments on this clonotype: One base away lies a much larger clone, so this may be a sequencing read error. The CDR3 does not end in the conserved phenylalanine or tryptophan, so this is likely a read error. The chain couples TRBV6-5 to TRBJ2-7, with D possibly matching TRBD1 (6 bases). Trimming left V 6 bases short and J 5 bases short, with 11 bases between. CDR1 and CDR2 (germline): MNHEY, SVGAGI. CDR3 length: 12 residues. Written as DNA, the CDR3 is TGTGCCAGCAGAGACAGGCTAAACGAGCAGTACCTC. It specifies CASRDRLNEQYL.

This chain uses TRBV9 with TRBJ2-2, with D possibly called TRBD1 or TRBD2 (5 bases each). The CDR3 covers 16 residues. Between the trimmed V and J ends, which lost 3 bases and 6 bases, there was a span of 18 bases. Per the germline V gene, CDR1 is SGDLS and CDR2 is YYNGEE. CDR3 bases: TGTGCCAGCAGCGACCGGGACGGGTCTTCGTCCGGGGAGCTGTTTTTT. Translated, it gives CASSDRDGSSSGELFF.

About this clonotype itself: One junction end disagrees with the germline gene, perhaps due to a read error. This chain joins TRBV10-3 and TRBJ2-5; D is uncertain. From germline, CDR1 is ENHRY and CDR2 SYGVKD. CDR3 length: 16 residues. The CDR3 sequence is CASSLSGRMSQETQYF. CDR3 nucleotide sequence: TGTGCCAGCAGTTTATCGGGCCGAATGAGCCAAGAGACCCAGTACTTC.

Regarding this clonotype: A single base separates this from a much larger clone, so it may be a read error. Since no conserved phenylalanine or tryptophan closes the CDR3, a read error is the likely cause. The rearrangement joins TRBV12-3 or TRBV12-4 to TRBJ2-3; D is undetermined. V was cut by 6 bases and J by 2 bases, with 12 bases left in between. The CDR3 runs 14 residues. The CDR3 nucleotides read TGTGCCAGCAGCTACGAGCCATCCACAGATACGCAGTATTCT. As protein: CASSYEPSTDTQYS.

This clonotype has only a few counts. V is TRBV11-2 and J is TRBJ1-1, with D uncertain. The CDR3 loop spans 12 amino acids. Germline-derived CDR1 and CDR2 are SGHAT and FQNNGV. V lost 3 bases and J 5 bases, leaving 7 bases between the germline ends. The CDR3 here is CASSFVWTEAFF. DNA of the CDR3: TGTGCCAGCAGCTTCGTGTGGACTGAAGCTTTCTTT.

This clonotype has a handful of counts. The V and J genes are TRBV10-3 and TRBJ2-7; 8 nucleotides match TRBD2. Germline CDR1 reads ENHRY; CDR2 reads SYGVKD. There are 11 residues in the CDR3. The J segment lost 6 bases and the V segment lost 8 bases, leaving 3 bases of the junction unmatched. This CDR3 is CAIAAGGEQYF. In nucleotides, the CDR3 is TGTGCCATCGCGGCGGGAGGCGAGCAGTACTTC.

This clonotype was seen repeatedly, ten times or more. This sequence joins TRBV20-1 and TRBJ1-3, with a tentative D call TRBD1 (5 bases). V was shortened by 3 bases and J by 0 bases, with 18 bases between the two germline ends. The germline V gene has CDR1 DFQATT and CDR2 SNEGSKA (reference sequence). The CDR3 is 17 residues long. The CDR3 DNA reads TGCAGTGCTAGTAGGACAACCAGCCGATCCTCTGGAAACACCATATATTTT. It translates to CSASRTTSRSSGNTIYF.

The CDR3 loop reads CASLRQGVSYEQYF. In DNA form, the CDR3 reads TGTGCCAGCCTCAGACAGGGGGTCTCCTACGAGCAGTACTTC. V and J are TRBV28 and TRBJ2-7; 9 nucleotides match TRBD1. Germline trimming cut 8 bases from V and 0 bases from J; bases unmatched to any gene: 5. The CDR3 is 14 amino acids. The germline gives CDR1 MDHEN, CDR2 SYDVKM.

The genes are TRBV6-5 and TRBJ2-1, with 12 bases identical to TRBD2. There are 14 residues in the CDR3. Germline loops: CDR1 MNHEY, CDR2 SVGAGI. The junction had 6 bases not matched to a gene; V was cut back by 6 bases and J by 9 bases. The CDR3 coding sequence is TGTGCCAGCAGGCCTAGCGGGGGGGCCGGTGAGCAGTTCTTC. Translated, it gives CASRPSGGAGEQFF.

The CDR3 bases are TGTGCCAGCCGAGGACTAGCGGGAAGCGAGACCCAGTACTTC. It encodes CASRGLAGSETQYF. The genes are TRBV2 and TRBJ2-5, with 12 bases fitting TRBD2. This CDR3 comprises 14 residues. Per the germline V gene, CDR1 is SNHLY and CDR2 is FYNNEI. V lost 8 bases to trimming and J lost 5 bases; unmatched junction nucleotides: 6.